This TCR beta chain was retrieved from a study of blood T cell repertoires in COVID-19. In the study overall: Nucleic acid was either cDNA or gDNA, and it came from T cells, B-cell-depleted T cells, or PBMCs.

The method was immunoSEQ multiplex PCR; TCRdb's version includes in-frame clones alone and lacks a portion of them. The sample holds 81,000 or so clones; 70% to 90% are singletons and the top ten take around a tenth. V was cut by 0 bases and J by 0 bases, with 13 bases left in between. This CDR3 has 16 amino acids. The germline V gene has CDR1 SGHRS and CDR2 YFSETQ. The sample consisted of peripheral blood. This rearrangement joins TRBV5-1 to TRBJ2-7, with TRBD2 as a possible D gene (6 bases). The origin of this receptor is a middle-aged man with COVID-19, enrolled during active disease. The CDR3 DNA is TGCGCCAGCAGCTTGGCCGGCGGGATCAGCTCCTACGAGCAGTACTTC. It specifies CASSLAGGISSYEQYF.